The clone carrying this T cell receptor (beta chain) was detected ten times or more. Time point meaning: after trial treatment. Specified treatment: LDRT plus nivolumab, ipilimumab, low-dose cyclophosphamide and aspirin (RACIN trial). Along with nivolumab and ipilimumab, donors received aspirin, low-dose cyclophosphamide and low-dose radiotherapy. First-strand cDNA relied on TRAV- and TRBV-specific primers spanning alpha and beta chains. For amplifying TCRs, the PCR ran for about 20 cycles with Phusion, which was used together with a constant-region primer and the adapter on the V primers. The mRNA which had been isolated was amplified by in vitro transcription. TCRdb reprocessed the reads via MiXCR and lists one record per CDR3 protein. This table holds about 58,000 distinct CDR3 sequences, about a quarter found once. Trimming removed 2 bases from V and 7 bases from J, with 11 bases in between. Looked up from germline, CDR1 is SGHVS and CDR2 is FQNEAQ. The CDR3 loop spans 13 amino acids.

This record belongs to a study of low-dose radiotherapy and immunotherapy resistance in tumors. The chain uses TRBV7-8 and TRBJ1-2, with no clear D. The sample consisted of PBMCs, taken after low-dose radiotherapy plus immunotherapy. This clonotype was sampled from a male donor with prostate cancer. This chain's CDR3 is CASSLSELVGYTF. The CDR3 DNA is TGTGCCAGCAGCTTATCTGAGCTGGTTGGCTACACCTTC.